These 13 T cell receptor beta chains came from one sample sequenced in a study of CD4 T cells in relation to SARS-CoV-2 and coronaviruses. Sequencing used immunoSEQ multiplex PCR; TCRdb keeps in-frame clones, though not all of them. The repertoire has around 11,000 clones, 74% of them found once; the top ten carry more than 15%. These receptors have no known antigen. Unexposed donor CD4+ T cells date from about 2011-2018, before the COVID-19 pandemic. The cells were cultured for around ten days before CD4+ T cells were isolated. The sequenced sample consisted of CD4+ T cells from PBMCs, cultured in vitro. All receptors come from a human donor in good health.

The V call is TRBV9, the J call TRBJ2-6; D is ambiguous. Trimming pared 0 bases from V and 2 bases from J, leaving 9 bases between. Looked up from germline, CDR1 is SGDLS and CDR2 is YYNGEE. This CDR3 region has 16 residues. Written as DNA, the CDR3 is TGTGCCAGCAGCGTAGCTACGAATCCTGGGGCCAACGTCCTGACTTTC. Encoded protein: CASSVATNPGANVLTF.

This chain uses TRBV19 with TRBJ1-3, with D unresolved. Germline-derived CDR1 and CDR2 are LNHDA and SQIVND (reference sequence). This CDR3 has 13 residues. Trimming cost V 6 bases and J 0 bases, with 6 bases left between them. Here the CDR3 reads CASRYYSGNTIYF. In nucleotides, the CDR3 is TGTGCCAGTAGATATTACTCTGGAAACACCATATATTTT. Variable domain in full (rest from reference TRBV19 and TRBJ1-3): DGGITQSPKYLFRKEGQNVTLSCEQNLNHDAMYWYRQDPGQGLRLIYYSQIVNDFQKGDIAEGYSVSREKKESFPLTVTSAQKNPTAFYLCASRYYSGNTIYFGEGSWLTVV.

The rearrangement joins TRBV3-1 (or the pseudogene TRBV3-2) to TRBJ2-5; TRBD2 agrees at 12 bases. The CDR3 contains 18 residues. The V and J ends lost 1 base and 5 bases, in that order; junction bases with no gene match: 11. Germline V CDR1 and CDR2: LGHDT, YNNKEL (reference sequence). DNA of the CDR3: TGTGCCAGCAGCCAAGGGGGACTAGCGGGCAGACCCCGGGAGACCCAGTACTTC. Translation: CASSQGGLAGRPRETQYF.

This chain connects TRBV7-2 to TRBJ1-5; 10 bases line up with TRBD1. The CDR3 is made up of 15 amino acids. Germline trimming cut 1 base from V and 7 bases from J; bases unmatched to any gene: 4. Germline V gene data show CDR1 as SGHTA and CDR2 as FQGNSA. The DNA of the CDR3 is TGTGCCAGCAGCTTAGGGTGGACAGGGGGGCAGCCCCAGCATTTT. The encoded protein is CASSLGWTGGQPQHF. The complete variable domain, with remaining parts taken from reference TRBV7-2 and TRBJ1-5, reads GAGVSQSPSNKVTEKGKDVELRCDPISGHTALYWYRQSLGQGLEFLIYFQGNSAPDKSGLPSDRFSAERTGGSVSTLTIQRTQQEDSAVYLCASSLGWTGGQPQHFGDGTRLSIL.

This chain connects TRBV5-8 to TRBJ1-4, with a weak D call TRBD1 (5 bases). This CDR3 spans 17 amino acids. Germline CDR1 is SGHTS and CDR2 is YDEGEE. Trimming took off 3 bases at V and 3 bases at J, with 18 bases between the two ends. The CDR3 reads CASSSGFTGTANEKLFF. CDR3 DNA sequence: TGTGCCAGCAGCTCAGGCTTTACGGGGACCGCTAATGAAAAACTGTTTTTT.

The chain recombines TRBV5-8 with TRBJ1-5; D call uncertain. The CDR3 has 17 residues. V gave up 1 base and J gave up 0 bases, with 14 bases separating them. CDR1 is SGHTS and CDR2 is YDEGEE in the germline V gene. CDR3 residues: CASSLYVTKNSNQPQHF. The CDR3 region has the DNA TGTGCCAGCAGCTTGTACGTCACAAAAAATAGCAATCAGCCCCAGCATTTT.

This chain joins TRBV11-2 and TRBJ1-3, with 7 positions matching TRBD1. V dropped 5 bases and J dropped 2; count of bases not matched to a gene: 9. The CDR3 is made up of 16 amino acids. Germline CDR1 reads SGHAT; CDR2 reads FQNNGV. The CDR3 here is CASSTGTVSAGNTIYF. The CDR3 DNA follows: TGTGCCAGCAGCACCGGGACAGTCTCGGCTGGAAACACCATATATTTT.

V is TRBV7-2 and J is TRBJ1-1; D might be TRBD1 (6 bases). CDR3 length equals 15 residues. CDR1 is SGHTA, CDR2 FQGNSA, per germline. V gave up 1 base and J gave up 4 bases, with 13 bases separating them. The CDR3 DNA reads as TGTGCCAGCAGCTTAGAAACAGGGTTCGGCACTGAAGCTTTCTTT. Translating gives CASSLETGFGTEAFF.

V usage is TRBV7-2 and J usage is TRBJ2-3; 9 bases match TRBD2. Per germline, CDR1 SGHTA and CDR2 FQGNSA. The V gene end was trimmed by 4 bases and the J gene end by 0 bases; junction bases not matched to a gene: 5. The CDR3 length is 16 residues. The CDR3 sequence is CASSSRLAASTDTQYF. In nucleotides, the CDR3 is TGTGCCAGCAGCTCTCGACTAGCGGCTAGCACAGATACGCAGTATTTT.

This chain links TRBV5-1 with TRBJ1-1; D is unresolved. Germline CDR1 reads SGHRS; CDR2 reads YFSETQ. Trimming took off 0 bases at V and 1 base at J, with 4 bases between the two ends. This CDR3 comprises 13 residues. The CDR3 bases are TGCGCCAGCAGCTTGGGCCGGAACACTGAAGCTTTCTTT. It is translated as CASSLGRNTEAFF.

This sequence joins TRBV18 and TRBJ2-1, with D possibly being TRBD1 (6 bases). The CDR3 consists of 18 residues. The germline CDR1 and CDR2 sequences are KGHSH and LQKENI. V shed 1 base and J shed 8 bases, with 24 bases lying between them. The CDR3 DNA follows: TGTGCCAGCTCACCACTCGAGGGCAGATGGGGGCCCGGGGATGAGCAGTTCTTC. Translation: CASSPLEGRWGPGDEQFF.

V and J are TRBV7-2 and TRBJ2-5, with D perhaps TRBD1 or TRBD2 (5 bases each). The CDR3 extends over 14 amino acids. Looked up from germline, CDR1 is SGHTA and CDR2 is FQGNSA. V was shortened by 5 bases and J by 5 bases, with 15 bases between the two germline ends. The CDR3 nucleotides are TGTGCCAGCAGCCGCCGTGGGACGCCTGAGACCCAGTACTTC. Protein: CASSRRGTPETQYF.

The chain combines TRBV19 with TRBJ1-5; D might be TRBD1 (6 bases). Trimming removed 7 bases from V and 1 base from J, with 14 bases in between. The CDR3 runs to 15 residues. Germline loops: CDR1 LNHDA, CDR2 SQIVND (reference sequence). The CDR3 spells CASNGGAESNQPQHF. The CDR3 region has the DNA TGTGCCAGTAATGGGGGGGCGGAAAGCAATCAGCCCCAGCATTTT. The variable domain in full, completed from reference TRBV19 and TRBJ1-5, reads DGGITQSPKYLFRKEGQNVTLSCEQNLNHDAMYWYRQDPGQGLRLIYYSQIVNDFQKGDIAEGYSVSREKKESFPLTVTSAQKNPTAFYLCASNGGAESNQPQHFGDGTRLSIL.